Given below is one T cell receptor beta chain in context. Its target antigen remains unknown. Qualities for individual bases were not recorded, and no much larger clone is one base off. This entry is derived from a study of blood T cell repertoires in COVID-19 (dated by TCRdb to 2018 to 2020). Regarding the study in general: Samples covering the acute and convalescent phases of COVID-19 were provided by collaborators in the United States, Italy and Spain. The prospective study material was composed of cDNA or gDNA derived from T cells, B-cell-depleted T cells, or PBMCs. Deeply sampled blood TCRbeta repertoires from subjects exposed to, actively infected with, or recovered from COVID-19 were included in the dataset. A freely available public database, intended as a resource for researchers studying the immune response to SARS-CoV-2, is where the repertoires were released. The samples were drawn from two sources: the first 160 participants of the ongoing ImmuneRACE study, and 1,200 or so subjects contributed by 6 global collaborators. Nearly every sample came with metadata listing a de-identified subject ID, COVID-19 status, age in years and sex. Where available, HLA class I and class II types were obtained from metadata supplied by the sample provider rather than from assay-based typing. Points the paper makes about the study in general: Clinical and demographic metadata were provided uncurated, with the amount varying by source and participant.

In the prospective study, participants were about 18 to 100 years old, resided in about two dozen geographic areas of the United States, and were enrolled through a virtual design. Cohort assignment in the prospective study relied on participant-reported clinical history from a screening survey and a study questionnaire. In the prospective study, whole blood, serum and a nasopharyngeal or oropharyngeal swab were collected from each participant by mobile phlebotomists. Prospective study participants could optionally give additional blood draws and questionnaires over a 2-month period. Before DNA extraction, blood samples from the prospective study were shipped at room temperature or frozen. The immunoSEQ Assay, a bias-controlled multiplex PCR, was used to amplify TCRbeta CDR3 regions from genomic DNA. Processing in the source paper ran as follows. Within the assay, amplification of reference gene primers was used to estimate how many nucleated cells each sample contained. To quantify the absolute abundance of each unique TCRbeta CDR3 rearrangement, sequence reads were collapsed and filtered. For each sample, productive Simpson clonality was calculated as the square root of Simpson's diversity index over productive rearrangements. TCRdb stores this immuneACCESS table with in-frame sequences only. Part of the clones is absent; in the studies checked, under half of the shortfall reflects unresolved V genes, and no reason is known for the rest. That table gives V, J and clone size, and the DNA gave D and trimming. The sample table contains under 350,000 clones; only one count was recorded for roughly 85% of them. The top ten clones comprise roughly 4.2% of the sample.

The CDR3 sequence holds 16 residues, the cysteine and phenylalanine included. Only the CDR3 DNA stays, 48 bases, in frame from base 1. The germline V gene encodes CDR1 MNHEY and CDR2 SVGEGT. The V and J ends are trimmed by 0 bases and 3 bases, leaving 12 bases between them. The rearranged chain carries TRBV6-2 or TRBV6-3 and TRBJ1-5, with TRBD1 as a weak D call on 5 bases. Material for sequencing was PBMCs or T cells enriched from blood (not recorded which). This receptor was taken from a woman in her thirties or forties with acute COVID-19. The DNA reads as follows: TGTGCCAGCAGTTACTCTAGCAGGGCGCTCAATCAGCCCCAGCATTTT. The resulting protein is CASSYSSRALNQPQHF.